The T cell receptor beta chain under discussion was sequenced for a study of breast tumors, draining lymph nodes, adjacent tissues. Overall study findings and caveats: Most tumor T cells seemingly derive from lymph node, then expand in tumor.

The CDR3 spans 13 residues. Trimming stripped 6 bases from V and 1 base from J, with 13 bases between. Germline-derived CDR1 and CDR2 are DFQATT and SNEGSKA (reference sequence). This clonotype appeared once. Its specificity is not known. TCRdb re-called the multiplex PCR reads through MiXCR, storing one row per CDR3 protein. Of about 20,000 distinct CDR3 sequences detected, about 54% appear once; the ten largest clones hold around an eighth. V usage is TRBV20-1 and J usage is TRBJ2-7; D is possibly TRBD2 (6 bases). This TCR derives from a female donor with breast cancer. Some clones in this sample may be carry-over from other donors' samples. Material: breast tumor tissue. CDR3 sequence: CSARDLHSYEQYF. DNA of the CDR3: TGCAGTGCAAGGGACTTACATTCCTACGAGCAGTACTTC.